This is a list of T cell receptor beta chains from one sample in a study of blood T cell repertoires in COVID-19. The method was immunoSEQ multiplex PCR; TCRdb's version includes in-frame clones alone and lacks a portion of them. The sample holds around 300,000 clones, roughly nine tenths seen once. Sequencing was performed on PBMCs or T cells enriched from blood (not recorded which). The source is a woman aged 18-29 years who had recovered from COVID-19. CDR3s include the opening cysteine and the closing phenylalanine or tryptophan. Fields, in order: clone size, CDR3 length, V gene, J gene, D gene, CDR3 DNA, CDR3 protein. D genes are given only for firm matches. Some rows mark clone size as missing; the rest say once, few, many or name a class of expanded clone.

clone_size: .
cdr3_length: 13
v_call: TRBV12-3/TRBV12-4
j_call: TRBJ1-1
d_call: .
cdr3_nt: TGTGCCAGCACTCCGACAGGGAACACTGAAGCTTTCTTT
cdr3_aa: CASTPTGNTEAFF

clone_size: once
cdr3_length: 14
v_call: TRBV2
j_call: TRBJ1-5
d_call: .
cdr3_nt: TGTGCCAGTATGATCGACGGGAGCAATCAGCCCCAGCATTTT
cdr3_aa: CASMIDGSNQPQHF

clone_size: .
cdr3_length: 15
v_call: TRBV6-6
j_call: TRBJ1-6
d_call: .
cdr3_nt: TGTGCCAGCAGTTACTCGAATGAGGGGGATTCACCCCTCCACTTT
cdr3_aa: CASSYSNEGDSPLHF

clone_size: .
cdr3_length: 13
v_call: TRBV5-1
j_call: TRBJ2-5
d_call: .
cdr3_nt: TGCGCCAGCAGCTTGGACGAGTGGGAGACCCAGTACTTC
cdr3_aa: CASSLDEWETQYF

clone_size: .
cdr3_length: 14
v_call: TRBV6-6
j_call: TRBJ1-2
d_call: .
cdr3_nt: TGTGCCAGCAGTTCCCGGGGGGATGGCTATGGCTACACCTTC
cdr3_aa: CASSSRGDGYGYTF

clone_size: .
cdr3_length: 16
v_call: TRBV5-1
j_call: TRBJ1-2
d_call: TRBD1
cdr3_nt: TGCGCCAGCAGCCCCGGGACAGGGCCCACTAACTATGGCTACACCTTC
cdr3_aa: CASSPGTGPTNYGYTF

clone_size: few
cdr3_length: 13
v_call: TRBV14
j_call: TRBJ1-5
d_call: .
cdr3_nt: TGTGCCAGCAGCCAAGACTCTCTTCAGCCCCAGCATTTT
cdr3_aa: CASSQDSLQPQHF

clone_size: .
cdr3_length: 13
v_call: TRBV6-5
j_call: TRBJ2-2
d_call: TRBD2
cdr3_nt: TGTGCCAGCAGTTACGCGGGGGGGAAGGAGCTGTTTTTT
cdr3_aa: CASSYAGGKELFF

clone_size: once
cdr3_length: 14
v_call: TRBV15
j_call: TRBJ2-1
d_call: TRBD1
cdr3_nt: TGTGCCACCAGCAGAGGGACAGGGGGCTATGAGCAGTTCTTC
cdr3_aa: CATSRGTGGYEQFF

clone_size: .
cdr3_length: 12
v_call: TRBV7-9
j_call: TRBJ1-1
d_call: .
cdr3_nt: TGTGCCAGCAGCTTATCCGGCACTGAAGCTTTCTTT
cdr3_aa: CASSLSGTEAFF

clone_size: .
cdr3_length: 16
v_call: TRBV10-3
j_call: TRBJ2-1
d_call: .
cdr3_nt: TGTGCCATCAGTGAGTCGATATGGAGCTCCTACAATGAGCAGTTCTTC
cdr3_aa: CAISESIWSSYNEQFF

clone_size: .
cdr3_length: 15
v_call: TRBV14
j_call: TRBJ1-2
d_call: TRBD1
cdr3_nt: TGTGCCAGCAGCCAAGTTGGGACAGGGGGCTATGGCTACACCTTC
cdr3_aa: CASSQVGTGGYGYTF

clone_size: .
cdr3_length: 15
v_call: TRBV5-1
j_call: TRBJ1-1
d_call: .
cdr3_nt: TGCGCCAGCAGCTTGGTTAGTCCGATGAACACTGAAGCTTTCTTT
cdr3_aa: CASSLVSPMNTEAFF

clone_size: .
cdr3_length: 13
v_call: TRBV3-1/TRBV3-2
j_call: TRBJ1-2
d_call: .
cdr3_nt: TGTGCCAGCAGCCAAGATCGCCAGATCGGCTACACCTTC
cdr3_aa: CASSQDRQIGYTF

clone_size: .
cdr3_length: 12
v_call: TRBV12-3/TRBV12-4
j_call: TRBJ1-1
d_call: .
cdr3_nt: TGTGCCAGCAGTCCCCGGGGCACTGAAGCTTTCTTT
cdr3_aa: CASSPRGTEAFF

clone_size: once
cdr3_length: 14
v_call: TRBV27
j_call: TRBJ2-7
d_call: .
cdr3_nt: TGTGCCAGCAGTCTGACTAGAATCACCTACGAGCAGTACTTC
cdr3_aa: CASSLTRITYEQYF

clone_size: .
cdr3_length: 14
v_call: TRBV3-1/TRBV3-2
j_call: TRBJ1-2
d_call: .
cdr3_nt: TGTGCCAGCCGTAGGACGGGAGCGAGCTATGGCTACACCTTC
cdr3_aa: CASRRTGASYGYTF

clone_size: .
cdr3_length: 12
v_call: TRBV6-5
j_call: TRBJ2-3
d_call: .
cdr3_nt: TGTGCCAGCAGCCGTTCGGGGGATACGCAGTATTTT
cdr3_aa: CASSRSGDTQYF

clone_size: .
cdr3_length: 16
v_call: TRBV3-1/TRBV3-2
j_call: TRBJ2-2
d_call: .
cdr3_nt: TGTGCCAGCAGCCAAGACGTAGGGGCTGGTACCGGGGAGCTGTTTTTT
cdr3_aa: CASSQDVGAGTGELFF

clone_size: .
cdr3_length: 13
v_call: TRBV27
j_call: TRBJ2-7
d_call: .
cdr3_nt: TGTGCCAGCAGTAACAGGGGACTCGACGAGCAGTACTTC
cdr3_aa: CASSNRGLDEQYF

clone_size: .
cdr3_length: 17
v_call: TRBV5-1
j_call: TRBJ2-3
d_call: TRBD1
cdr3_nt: TGCGCCAGCAGCAGCGGACAGGGCGTGAGTAGTACAGATACGCAGTATTTT
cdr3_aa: CASSSGQGVSSTDTQYF

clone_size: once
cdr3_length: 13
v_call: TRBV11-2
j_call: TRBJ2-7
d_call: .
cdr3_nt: TGTGCCAGCGCGGCAGGGCATAGTTACGAGCAGTACTTC
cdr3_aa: CASAAGHSYEQYF

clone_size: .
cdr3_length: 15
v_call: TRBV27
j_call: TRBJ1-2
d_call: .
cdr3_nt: TGTGCCAGCAGTCCCGGGGTGTTAGCTAACTATGGCTACACCTTC
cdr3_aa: CASSPGVLANYGYTF

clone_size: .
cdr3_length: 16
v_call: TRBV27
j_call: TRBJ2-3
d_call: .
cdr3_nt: TGTGCCAGCAGTTTTGCCGCGGGGGCCCGCACAGATACGCAGTATTTT
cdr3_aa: CASSFAAGARTDTQYF

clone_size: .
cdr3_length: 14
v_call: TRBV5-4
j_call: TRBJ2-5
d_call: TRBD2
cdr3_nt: TGTGCCAGCAGCTCCGGGGGGGGTGGAGAGACCCAGTACTTC
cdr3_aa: CASSSGGGGETQYF

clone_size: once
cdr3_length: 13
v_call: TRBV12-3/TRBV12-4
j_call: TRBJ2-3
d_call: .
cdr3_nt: TGTGCCAGCAGCCTCCTCAGCCCAGGTACGCAGTATTTT
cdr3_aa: CASSLLSPGTQYF

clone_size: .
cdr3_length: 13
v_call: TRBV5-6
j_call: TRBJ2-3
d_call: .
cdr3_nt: TGTGCCAGCAGCTTGGCCAACAGGGACCCGCAGTATTTT
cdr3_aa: CASSLANRDPQYF

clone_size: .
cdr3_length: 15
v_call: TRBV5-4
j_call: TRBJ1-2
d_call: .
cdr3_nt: TGTGCCAGCAGCTACCTGACGGGGAGTTTGTATGGCTACACCTTC
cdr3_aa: CASSYLTGSLYGYTF

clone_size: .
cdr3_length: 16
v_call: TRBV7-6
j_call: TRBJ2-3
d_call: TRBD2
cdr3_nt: TGTGCCAGCAGCCGGATCGGGACTAGCGGCACAGATACGCAGTATTTT
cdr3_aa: CASSRIGTSGTDTQYF